This T cell receptor beta chain was identified in a study of T cell changes during pregnancy in multiple sclerosis. The length of the CDR3 is 16 residues. V was trimmed by 2 bases and J by 5 bases, leaving 16 bases between them. Germline V gene data show CDR1 as KGHSH and CDR2 as LQKENI. Method: immunoSEQ multiplex PCR; TCRdb's copy keeps in-frame clones and lacks some. The sample lists over 50,000 clones; 89% were seen once. A few counts support this clone. V gene TRBV18 combines with J gene TRBJ1-5; D uncertain. The sequences come from peripheral blood, collected after pregnancy. This clonotype originated in a female donor with multiple sclerosis, enrolled in a pregnancy study. The CDR3 region has the DNA TGTGCCAGCTCACCATTGGGGAGGCTCCGTTATCAGCCCCAGCATTTT. It codes for CASSPLGRLRYQPQHF. Using reference TRBV18 and TRBJ1-5 for the parts outside the CDR3, the full variable domain is NAGVMQNPRHLVRRRGQEARLRCSPMKGHSHVYWYRQLPEEGLKFMVYLQKENIIDESGMPKERFSAEFPKEGPSILRIQQVVRGDSAAYFCASSPLGRLRYQPQHFGDGTRLSIL.